This is a list of T cell receptor beta chains from one sample in a study of T cells in Graves' hyperthyroidism and ophthalmopathy. TCRdb re-called the multiplex PCR reads with MiXCR, one entry per CDR3 protein. The table lists 150,000 or so distinct CDR3 sequences, approximately 20% of them singletons, with around two thirds in the top ten. Sequencing was performed on blood. These receptors came from a woman aged 45-65 years with Graves' hyperthyroidism that later progressed to Graves' ophthalmopathy. CDR3s include the opening cysteine and the closing phenylalanine or tryptophan. D genes are given only for firm matches. Only part of the rows carry a size: once, few, many, or a class if the clone is expanded.

>TRBV2|many|TRBJ1-4|.|14
TGTGCCAGCATATGGACAGCCTATAATGAAAAACTGTTTTTT
CASIWTAYNEKLFF
>TRBV20-1|many|TRBJ1-4|.|15
TGCAGTGCCTCAGGAATGACGGCAACTAATGAAAAACTGTTTTTT
CSASGMTATNEKLFF
>TRBV6-5|many|TRBJ2-1|.|17
TGTGCCAGCAGTTACTCACCTCCGCCAGGGGTCTACAATGAGCAGTTCTTC
CASSYSPPPGVYNEQFF
>TRBV4-1|.|TRBJ1-5|.|13
TGCGCCAGCAGCCCCCAAGTTCATCAGCCCCAGCATTTT
CASSPQVHQPQHF
>TRBV3-1|many|TRBJ1-1|TRBD1|20
TGTGCCAGCAGCCAAGTATACCTGACAGGGACAGGGGGCACCTCCACTGAAGCTTTCTTT
CASSQVYLTGTGGTSTEAFF
>TRBV28|.|TRBJ1-5|TRBD1|15
TGTGCCAGCAGTTTGCCGGACAGGTCCAATCAGCCCCAGCATTTT
CASSLPDRSNQPQHF
>TRBV11-2|.|TRBJ2-1|TRBD2|20
TGTGCCAGCAGCGGGGGGTCTAGCGGGGGAGTCGAAGTCCCCCACAATGAGCAGTTCTTC
CASSGGSSGGVEVPHNEQFF
>TRBV2|many|TRBJ2-2|.|14
TGTGCCAGCAGTGAACCCACAGCCACCGGGGAGCTGTTTTTT
CASSEPTATGELFF
>TRBV11-3|once|TRBJ2-7|.|15
TGTGCCAGCAGCCCCGGTGGCTTGAGCTCCTACGAGCAGTACTTC
CASSPGGLSSYEQYF
>TRBV20-1|.|TRBJ1-4|.|15
TGCAGTGCTAGAGATACGGGGGAAACTAATGAAAAACTGTTTTTT
CSARDTGETNEKLFF
>TRBV6-1|many|TRBJ2-6|TRBD1|16
TGTGCCAGCATTGGACAGGTCGGCTCTGGGGCCAACGTCCTGACTTTC
CASIGQVGSGANVLTF
>TRBV19|few|TRBJ1-1|.|14
TGTGCCAGTAGTATCGGGGGGCGACGGACTGAAGCTTTCTTT
CASSIGGRRTEAFF
>TRBV20-1|.|TRBJ1-3|.|18
TGCAGTGCTAGAGATGCGCAGAGGCTTCCAAGCTCTGGAAACACCATATATTTT
CSARDAQRLPSSGNTIYF
>TRBV6-1|.|TRBJ1-1|TRBD1|16
TGTGCCAGCAGGGCCACAGGGGGCCTAGGGGACACTGAAGCTTTCTTT
CASRATGGLGDTEAFF
>TRBV5-1|.|TRBJ2-3|TRBD2|15
TGCGCCAGCAGCTCGGGACTAGCGTCCCCAGATACGCAGTATTTT
CASSSGLASPDTQYF
>TRBV29-1|.|TRBJ2-7|.|15
TGCAGCGTTGGGGGAGGCAGGGCTTCCTCCTACGAGCAGTACTTC
CSVGGGRASSYEQYF
>TRBV5-1|few|TRBJ1-4|.|14
TGCGCCAGCAGAGGGGACGGGGGTACTGAAAAACTGTTTTTT
CASRGDGGTEKLFF
>TRBV11-2|many|TRBJ2-2|.|14
TGTGCCAGCAGCTTACAGGGGAGGACCGGGGAGCTGTTTTTT
CASSLQGRTGELFF
>TRBV28|.|TRBJ2-4|.|16
TGTGCCAGCAGTATTACAGGGCTACTAGCCAAAAACATTCAGTACTTC
CASSITGLLAKNIQYF
>TRBV11-2|medium-sized|TRBJ1-1|.|13
TGTGCCAGCAGCCCTCAGGGTGAAACTGAAGCTTTCTTT
CASSPQGETEAFF
>TRBV5-8|many|TRBJ1-5|.|15
TGTGCCAGCAGCTCGGACGGCAATAGCAATCAGCCCCAGCATTTT
CASSSDGNSNQPQHF
>TRBV5-8|few|TRBJ2-1|.|15
TGTGCCAGCAGCTTGGAAGGTAGGGCCTCCGATGAGCAGTTCTTC
CASSLEGRASDEQFF
>TRBV5-1|many|TRBJ2-1|.|13
TGCGCCAGCAGCCAGAGCTCCTACAATGAGCAGTTCTTC
CASSQSSYNEQFF
>TRBV28|.|TRBJ2-7|.|14
TGTGCCAGCAGTCCCCCCTACGGTTCCTACGAGCAGTACTTC
CASSPPYGSYEQYF
>TRBV5-1|many|TRBJ2-4|TRBD1|15
TGCGCCAGCAGCCCAAGTGGACAGGGGGCAAACATTCAGTACTTC
CASSPSGQGANIQYF
>TRBV9|many|TRBJ2-2|.|14
TGTGCCAGCAGCGAAACAGGGAACACCGGGGAGCTGTTTTTT
CASSETGNTGELFF
>TRBV27|many|TRBJ2-7|TRBD2|17
TGTGCCAGCAGTAGAGGGACTAGCGGGAGGAGCTCCTACGAGCAGTACTTC
CASSRGTSGRSSYEQYF
>TRBV2|many|TRBJ1-4|.|15
TGTGCCAGCAGGACGACCGAGGCAACTAATGAAAAACTGTTTTTT
CASRTTEATNEKLFF
>TRBV3-1|.|TRBJ1-5|.|14
TGTGCCAGCAGGGGAGGGGACAACAATCAGCCCCAGCATTTT
CASRGGDNNQPQHF
>TRBV6-4|.|TRBJ1-3|TRBD1|15
TGTGCCAGCAGTTACCAGGGGGCGAAAGGAAACACCATATATTTT
CASSYQGAKGNTIYF
>TRBV29-1|few|TRBJ2-4|TRBD1|14
TGCAGCGTCTGGACAGGAGTAGCCAAAAACATTCAGTACTTC
CSVWTGVAKNIQYF